This is a list of T cell receptor beta chains from one sample in a study of post-analysis software for immune sequencing data. TCRdb reanalysed the PCR reads using MiXCR and keeps one entry per CDR3 protein. This table has a few hundred thousand distinct CDR3 sequences, approximately 34% appearing once. Sequencing was performed on blood. These receptors were taken from a girl aged 5 to 17 with multiple sclerosis. CDR3s include the opening cysteine and the closing phenylalanine or tryptophan.

v_gene,j_gene,CDR3aa
TRBV7-2,TRBJ2-5,CASSLTSLETQYF
TRBV10-3,TRBJ1-2,CAISEDAGGEGGYTF
TRBV28,TRBJ2-4,CASSLHLGNIQYF
TRBV7-3,TRBJ2-1,CASSSSNNEQFF
TRBV20-1,TRBJ2-3,CSALLAGSTDTQYF
TRBV5-1,TRBJ1-4,CASSRMQSGNEKLFF
TRBV30,TRBJ2-7,CAWSSGTGSVEQYF
TRBV2,TRBJ2-7,CASSPTSYNEQYF
TRBV5-4,-,CASSSAAGSSYNEQYF
TRBV28,TRBJ1-4,CASNAPARGEKLFF
TRBV13,TRBJ1-1,CASRSRDGADTEAFF
TRBV29-1,TRBJ1-2,CSAGGISYGYTF
TRBV20-1,TRBJ2-4,CSAARGPSLAKNIQYF
TRBV20-1,TRBJ2-5,CSAREPLGIETQYF
TRBV3-1,TRBJ2-5,CASKGGSGGDQETQYF
TRBV4-1,TRBJ2-3,CASSRGLADTQYF
TRBV6-2/TRBV6-3,TRBJ2-1,CASRHPGTSVHNEQFF
TRBV24-1,TRBJ1-2,CATSDSTGNGYTF
TRBV29-1,TRBJ2-1,CSVETPDRGQYNEQFF
TRBV5-4,TRBJ2-5,CASSLGGRALLETQYF
TRBV18,TRBJ2-3,CASSAGDTQYF
TRBV7-3,TRBJ2-7,CASSSPGLAGDEQYF
TRBV5-1,TRBJ1-2,CASTAFRDLGGYTF
TRBV6-5,TRBJ2-1,CASRPLLAGGRNEQFF
TRBV7-8,TRBJ1-5,CASSLLARQGAKYGNQPHHF
TRBV6-5,TRBJ2-7,CASSYVNGGLDAQYF
TRBV4-1,TRBJ2-1,CASSQAGTVQETQFF
TRBV12-3/TRBV12-4,TRBJ2-1,CASSLGTANNEQFF
TRBV12-5,TRBJ1-2,CASGSSSYGYTF
TRBV7-9,TRBJ1-1,CASSVQLSNTEAFF
TRBV5-1,TRBJ1-5,CASSLVGDQPQHF
TRBV7-8,TRBJ2-4,CASSPGQGTLAKNIQYF
TRBV24-1,TRBJ1-3,CATSDGYSPGNTIYF
TRBV20-1,TRBJ1-2,CSARAGTAKHYTF
TRBV6-1,TRBJ1-5,CASSSHEGQPQHF
TRBV29-1,TRBJ1-3,CSVGEVRGLEGNTIYF
TRBV6-1,TRBJ2-3,CASSGAGGVADTQYF
TRBV18,TRBJ2-7,CASSELAGASYEQYF
TRBV29-1,TRBJ1-5,CSVTGGLGQPQHF
TRBV3-1,TRBJ1-4,CASSQDADRTNEKLFF
TRBV10-3,TRBJ2-5,CAIRGVGGETQYF
TRBV7-9,TRBJ1-2,CASSLEMTAGAGYGYTF